These 21 T cell receptor beta chains originate from one sample sequenced in a study of CD8 T cells in ankylosing spondylitis. TCRdb reprocessed the 5' RACE reads with MiXCR, giving one entry per CDR3 protein. In the table there are hundreds of thousands of distinct CDR3 sequences, 8.6% of which are singletons. The sequenced material came from blood, either unsorted or a sorted T cell fraction (not recorded which). The origin of the receptors is a male donor with ankylosing spondylitis or in good health (not recorded which).

At least ten counts were recorded for this clonotype. The chain uses TRBV19 and TRBJ1-4; no definite D call. CDR1 and CDR2 from the germline V gene are LNHDA and SQIVND (reference sequence). The CDR3 is made up of 13 amino acids. With 5 bases removed from V and 7 bases from J, the gap between germline ends came to 11 bases. Here the CDR3 reads CASSSPGSEKLFF. The CDR3 DNA reads as TGTGCCAGTAGTTCACCGGGATCTGAAAAACTGTTTTTT.

The sample holds many counts of this clonotype. The chain combines TRBV3-1 with TRBJ1-1; the D is unclear. CDR1 is LGHDT and CDR2 is YNNKEL in the germline V gene (reference sequence). Trimming stripped 0 bases from V and 5 bases from J, with 10 bases between. CDR3 size: 14 residues. Here the CDR3 reads CASSQDPRVTEAFF. In nucleotides, the CDR3 is TGTGCCAGCAGCCAAGACCCAAGGGTGACTGAAGCTTTCTTT. Full variable domain (remainder filled in from reference TRBV3-1 and TRBJ1-1): DTAVSQTPKYLVTQMGNDKSIKCEQNLGHDTMYWYKQDSKKFLKIMFSYNNKELIINETVPNRFSPKSPDKAHLNLHINSLELGDSAVYFCASSQDPRVTEAFFGQGTRLTVV.

This clonotype was recorded at least ten times. The chain has TRBV20-1 and TRBJ1-6, with D maybe TRBD1 (5 bases). Deletions cut 6 bases from V and 10 bases from J, with 19 bases between. Germline loops: CDR1 DFQATT, CDR2 SNEGSKA (reference sequence). The CDR3 loop spans 14 amino acids. Here the CDR3 reads CSAERGDLSSPLHF. CDR3 DNA sequence: TGCAGTGCGGAGAGAGGGGATCTAAGCTCACCCCTCCACTTT.

This chain uses TRBV7-2 with TRBJ2-7; D possibly corresponds to TRBD2 (6 bases). This CDR3 region has 13 residues. Per germline, CDR1 SGHTA and CDR2 FQGNSA. The V gene lost 6 bases and the J gene lost 2 bases, with 11 bases spanning the gap. The chain's CDR3 is CASSSSETYEQYF. The CDR3 DNA reads as TGTGCCAGCAGTTCTAGCGAGACCTACGAGCAGTACTTC.

The sample holds a few counts of this clonotype. J is TRBJ1-6 and V is TRBV6-6, with D tentatively TRBD1 (5 bases). This CDR3 is 13 amino acids long. Germline CDR1 MNHNY, CDR2 SVGAGI (reference sequence). V was pared by 8 bases and J by 6 bases, with 11 bases between. The CDR3 spells CASEAGPNSPLHF. The CDR3 DNA reads TGTGCCAGCGAGGCAGGGCCTAATTCACCCCTCCACTTT.

Only a few counts were recorded for this clonotype. The chain has TRBV20-1 and TRBJ2-7; no definite D call. Trimming took 0 bases from V and 6 from J, leaving 6 bases between them. Germline values: CDR1 DFQATT, CDR2 SNEGSKA (reference sequence). This CDR3 comprises 11 residues. Here the CDR3 DNA reads TGCAGTGCTAGAGATCTCCGCGAGCAGTACTTC. Its protein is CSARDLREQYF.

Ten or more counts support this clonotype. The chain recombines TRBV30 with TRBJ2-1; a possible D gene is TRBD2 (6 bases). This CDR3 region has 12 residues. V dropped 6 bases and J dropped 15 bases, with 21 bases sitting between them. CDR1 GTSNPN and CDR2 SVGIG come from the germline V gene (reference sequence). The CDR3 bases are TGTGCCTGTAAGCCCGGGAGCCTCGGGGGGTTCTTC. Protein product: CACKPGSLGGFF.

The sample holds many counts of this clonotype. The rearrangement links TRBV7-8 to TRBJ2-7; D gene uncertain. The germline V gene encodes CDR1 SGHVS and CDR2 FQNEAQ. This CDR3 region has 14 residues. Trimming left V 5 bases short and J 2 bases short, with 13 bases between. The CDR3 reads CASSPARPTYEQYF. The CDR3 coding sequence is TGTGCCAGCAGCCCCGCCCGACCTACCTACGAGCAGTACTTC.

At least ten counts were recorded for this clonotype. This chain joins TRBV9 and TRBJ2-5; tentative D call: TRBD1 (5 bases). Between the trimmed V and J ends, which lost 1 base and 4 bases, there was a span of 11 bases. This CDR3 is built from 14 residues. Germline V lookup: CDR1 SGDLS, CDR2 YYNGEE. The CDR3 region is CASSVTPQGETQYF. For the CDR3, the DNA is TGTGCCAGCAGCGTAACTCCTCAGGGAGAGACCCAGTACTTC.

This clonotype was observed at least ten times. The chain recombines TRBV7-2 with TRBJ2-1; TRBD2 agrees at 8 bases. Trimming removed 3 bases from V and 5 bases from J; junction bases left unmatched: 18. Looked up from germline, CDR1 is SGHTA and CDR2 is FQGNSA. The CDR3 contains 19 residues. CDR3 sequence (DNA): TGTGCCAGCAGCTTGCCCCAAACTAGCGGCCACAATACCCACAATGAGCAGTTCTTC. Encoded protein: CASSLPQTSGHNTHNEQFF. Drawing the rest from reference TRBV7-2 and TRBJ2-1, the complete variable domain is GAGVSQSPSNKVTEKGKDVELRCDPISGHTALYWYRQSLGQGLEFLIYFQGNSAPDKSGLPSDRFSAERTGGSVSTLTIQRTQQEDSAVYLCASSLPQTSGHNTHNEQFFGPGTRLTVL.

The CDR3 nucleotides read TGTGCCAGCGGCTTCCTCGCCTACAATGAGCAGTTCTTC. Translated: CASGFLAYNEQFF. The chain combines TRBV12-3 or TRBV12-4 with TRBJ2-1; no clear D. The CDR3 sequence is 13 residues long. Trimming cost V 8 bases and J 2 bases, with 10 bases left between them.

This clonotype has ten or more counts. The chain carries TRBV4-1 and TRBJ2-4; D might be TRBD2 (7 bases). V lost 0 bases, J lost 0 bases, and 12 bases lay in between. The CDR3 extends over 17 amino acids. Germline V gene lookup returns CDR1 MGHRA and CDR2 YSYEKL. The CDR3, as DNA: TGCGCCAGCAGCCAAGACCCGCGGGGGCTAGCCAAAAACATTCAGTACTTC. It encodes CASSQDPRGLAKNIQYF.

There are many counts of this clonotype. The chain couples TRBV5-1 to TRBJ2-6; no reliable D call. The CDR3 loop spans 14 amino acids. The V gene's germline CDR1 is SGHRS and CDR2 YFSETQ. V was pared by 3 bases and J by 2 bases, with 6 bases between. CDR3 sequence: CASSYSPGANVLTF. The CDR3 region has the DNA TGCGCCAGCAGCTATTCCCCTGGGGCCAACGTCCTGACTTTC.

This clonotype was detected ten times or more. This rearrangement joins TRBV19 to TRBJ1-1; D gene uncertain. CDR1 and CDR2 from the germline V gene are LNHDA and SQIVND (reference sequence). This CDR3 is 14 amino acids long. CDR3 nucleotides: TGTGCTTCGCAGTTGAGGGAAGGGAACACTGAAGCTTTCTTT. As protein: CASQLREGNTEAFF.

V and J are TRBV13 and TRBJ2-1, with 12 bases matching TRBD1. The germline gives CDR1 PRHDT, CDR2 FYEKMQ (reference sequence). J lost 7 bases, V lost 3 bases, and 7 bases had no gene match. The CDR3 has 16 amino acids. CDR3 loop: CASSLLGTGGLNEQFF. The CDR3 nucleotides read TGTGCCAGCAGCTTGTTAGGGACAGGGGGCTTGAATGAGCAGTTCTTC. The full variable domain, with the rest looked up from reference TRBV13 and TRBJ2-1, is AAGVIQSPRHLIKEKRETATLKCYPIPRHDTVYWYQQGPGQDPQFLISFYEKMQSDKGSIPDRFSAQQFSDYHSELNMSSLELGDSALYFCASSLLGTGGLNEQFFGPGTRLTVL.

This clonotype was recorded many times. The genes are TRBV12-3 or TRBV12-4 and TRBJ1-6; no clear D gene. The CDR3 contains 13 residues. With 5 bases removed from V and 10 bases from J, the gap between germline ends came to 12 bases. This chain's CDR3 is CASSPHPRSPLHF. For the CDR3, the DNA is TGTGCCAGCAGTCCCCATCCCCGATCACCCCTCCACTTT.

This clonotype was recorded at least ten times. The V call is TRBV12-3 or TRBV12-4, the J call TRBJ1-1; no reliable D call. The CDR3 has 13 residues. The V gene lost 3 bases and the J gene lost 7 bases, with 12 bases spanning the gap. CDR3 DNA: TGTGCCAGCAGTTTTAAAGCCGGGGTTGAAGCTTTCTTT. Encoded protein: CASSFKAGVEAFF.

This clonotype was observed many times. The chain uses TRBV4-3 and TRBJ1-1; D not resolved. This CDR3 region has 15 residues. Germline V lookup: CDR1 LGHNA, CDR2 YSLEER. Trimming removed 0 bases at V and 0 bases at J, with 8 bases between. CDR3 in amino acids: CASSQEGSMNTEAFF. DNA for the CDR3: TGCGCCAGCAGCCAAGAGGGCAGTATGAACACTGAAGCTTTCTTT.

As concerns this clonotype: A junction end diverges from the germline sequence, so it may reflect a read error. This chain uses TRBV18 with TRBJ2-2, with 10 bases matching TRBD2. CDR1 KGHSH and CDR2 LQKENI come from the germline V gene. The CDR3 sequence is 16 residues long. In DNA, the CDR3 is TGTCCCAGCTCACCTGGACTAGCGGCGAACACCGGGGAGCTGTTTTTT. This sequence encodes CPSSPGLAANTGELFF.

This clonotype was picked up many times. V and J are TRBV5-5 and TRBJ2-1, with D perhaps matching TRBD1 (6 bases). V lost 5 bases and J 9 bases, leaving 15 bases between the germline ends. CDR1 is SGHKS and CDR2 is YYEKEE in the germline V gene (reference sequence). This CDR3 has 13 amino acids. CDR3 bases: TGTGCCAGCAGACCAACAGGGAGTACTGAGCAGTTCTTC. This codes for CASRPTGSTEQFF.

This clonotype was seen many times. V gene TRBV7-6 combines with J gene TRBJ2-2; D is unclear. CDR1 and CDR2 (germline): SGHVS, FNYEAQ. Trimming cost V 1 base and J 1 base, with 4 bases left between them. The CDR3 has 14 residues. The CDR3 loop is CASSLDWNTGELFF. As DNA, the CDR3 is TGTGCCAGCAGCTTAGACTGGAACACCGGGGAGCTGTTTTTT.